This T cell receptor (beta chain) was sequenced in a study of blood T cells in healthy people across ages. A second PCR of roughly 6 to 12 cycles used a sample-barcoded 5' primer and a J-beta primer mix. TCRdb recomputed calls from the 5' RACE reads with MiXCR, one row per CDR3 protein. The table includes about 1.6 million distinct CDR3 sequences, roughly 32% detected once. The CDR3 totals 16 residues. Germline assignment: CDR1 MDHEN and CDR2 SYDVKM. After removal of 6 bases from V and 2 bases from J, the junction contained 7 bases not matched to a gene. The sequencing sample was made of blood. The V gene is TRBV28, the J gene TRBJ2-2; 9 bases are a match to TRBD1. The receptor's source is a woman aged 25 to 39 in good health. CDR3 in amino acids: CASRIPGQGNTGELFF. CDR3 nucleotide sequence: TGTGCCAGCAGGATACCGGGACAGGGAAACACCGGGGAGCTGTTTTTT.